This T cell receptor beta chain comes out of a study of T-cell reconstitution after alpha-beta-depleted transplantation in children. Using unique molecular identifiers, the investigators prepared the TCRbeta library. TCRdb passed the PCR reads through MiXCR, listing each CDR3 protein once. Of hundreds of thousands of distinct CDR3 sequences detected, around 13% appear once; the ten largest clones hold 2% to 2.5%. This clonotype was recorded a few times. CDR3 length: 14 residues. V was cut by 3 bases and J by 2 bases, with 9 bases left in between. CDR1 SGHTA and CDR2 FQGTGA come from the germline V gene.

The chain joins TRBV7-3 to TRBJ2-3, with D perhaps matching TRBD1 or TRBD2 (5 bases each). This clonotype was obtained from a male patient between 10 and 17 years old who had a stem cell transplant for acute myeloid leukemia, so the T cells may come from the graft donor. The sequencing here drew on PBMCs, mostly from graft donor cells, taken 360 days after TCRalphabeta/CD19-depleted stem cell transplant. The CDR3 region is CASSFRDHTDTQYF. DNA of the CDR3: TGTGCCAGCAGCTTCCGGGACCACACAGATACGCAGTATTTT.